The 18 T cell receptor beta chains below were found in one sample sequenced in a study of T cell repertoires in cytomegalovirus infection. MiXCR, applied by TCRdb to the reads, yields one record per CDR3 protein. The sample records 150,000 to 200,000 distinct CDR3 sequences, approximately 17% being singletons. The sequenced sample consisted of CD8+ T cells from PBMCs. These receptors originate from a human donor in good health (CMV status not recorded). Some clones in this sample may be carry-over from other donors' samples.

The chain uses TRBV11-2 and TRBJ2-1; D perhaps matches TRBD2 (6 bases). CDR1 is SGHAT and CDR2 is FQNNGV in the germline V gene. The CDR3 sequence is 16 residues long. Trimming took off 5 bases at V and 5 bases at J, with 19 bases between the two ends. The CDR3 reads CASSEKPGLLNNEQFF. The CDR3 region has the DNA TGTGCCAGCAGCGAAAAACCGGGACTCTTAAACAATGAGCAGTTCTTC.

The V call is TRBV7-2, the J call TRBJ2-1; 9 nucleotides align to TRBD2. The CDR3 is 17 residues long. Germline trimming cut 3 bases from V and 8 bases from J; bases unmatched to any gene: 14. Germline V gene lookup returns CDR1 SGHTA and CDR2 FQGNSA. CDR3 sequence: CASSLAGGGGAWDEQFF. DNA for the CDR3: TGTGCCAGCAGCTTGGCGGGTGGCGGGGGGGCCTGGGATGAGCAGTTCTTC.

The chain combines TRBV11-1 with TRBJ1-2, with a weak D call TRBD1 (5 bases). CDR1 and CDR2 (germline): SGHAT, FQDESV (reference sequence). The CDR3 totals 16 residues. Deletions cut 4 bases from V and 6 bases from J, with 21 bases between. The CDR3 here is CASSSRTRVHVDGYTF. Written as DNA, the CDR3 is TGTGCCAGCAGCTCGAGGACCAGGGTTCACGTCGATGGCTACACCTTC.

The chain couples TRBV12-5 to TRBJ2-3; D is tentatively TRBD1 or TRBD2 (6 bases each). Trimming cost V 8 bases and J 4 bases, with 22 bases left between them. This CDR3 has 16 amino acids. CDR1 and CDR2 (germline): LGHNT, FRNRAP. CDR3 loop: CASTPGGLKASDTQYF. In nucleotides, the CDR3 is TGTGCTAGTACGCCCGGGGGCCTAAAAGCATCAGATACGCAGTATTTT.

A note on this clonotype: Germline and junction disagree at one end, which may indicate a read error. The chain recombines TRBV29-1 with TRBJ1-1; no reliable D call. The CDR3 has 11 residues. CDR1 and CDR2 (germline): SQVTM, ANQGSEA. CDR3 coding DNA: TGCAGCGGTGAAGAAGGGACTGAAGCTTTCTTT. It encodes CSGEEGTEAFF.

The J gene is TRBJ1-5, the V gene TRBV6-2 or TRBV6-3, with TRBD1 as a possible D gene (6 bases). The V end was cut by 8 bases, the J end by 1 base, with 21 bases between. The CDR3 covers 17 residues. CDR1 is MNHEY and CDR2 is SVGEGT in the germline V gene. The CDR3 spells CASQTGRGVLSNQPQHF. CDR3 coding DNA: TGTGCCAGCCAAACGGGCAGGGGAGTATTGAGCAATCAGCCCCAGCATTTT.

This clonotype was seen more than once but under ten times. This chain joins TRBV10-3 and TRBJ2-1; a possible D gene is TRBD1 (5 bases). CDR1 and CDR2 from the germline V gene are ENHRY and SYGVKD. The CDR3 spans 13 residues. V gave up 11 bases and J gave up 6 bases, with 17 bases separating them. In DNA form, the CDR3 reads TGTGCCCTTAAAGGGGCCGGCTTCAATGAGCAGTTCTTC. Protein: CALKGAGFNEQFF.

The rearrangement uses TRBV7-9 and TRBJ2-7; D is unresolved. CDR3 length equals 17 residues. V was cut by 5 bases and J by 3 bases, with 23 bases left in between. Germline values: CDR1 SEHNR, CDR2 FQNEAQ (reference sequence). The CDR3 DNA reads as TGTGCCAGCAGCGGCTCCGGGCTCGGACCCTCCCGCTACGAGCAGTACTTC. Translation gives CASSGSGLGPSRYEQYF.

The table lists this clonotype with a few counts. J is TRBJ2-3 and V is TRBV5-5; the match to TRBD1 covers 10 bases. CDR3 length: 16 residues. The junction had 8 bases not matched to a gene; V was cut back by 4 bases and J by 3 bases. In germline, CDR1 is SGHKS, CDR2 YYEKEE (reference sequence). DNA of the CDR3: TGTGCCAGCAGCCCTCGGACAGGGGGTTGGACAGATACGCAGTATTTT. Protein sequence: CASSPRTGGWTDTQYF.

Only a few counts were recorded for this clonotype. The genes are TRBV20-1 and TRBJ1-1; no clear D gene. This CDR3 spans 12 amino acids. Trimming stripped 2 bases from V and 3 bases from J, with 7 bases between. In germline, CDR1 is DFQATT, CDR2 SNEGSKA (reference sequence). The CDR3 nucleotides read TGCAGTGCTAGATTTCGCGACACTGAAGCTTTCTTT. Amino acid sequence: CSARFRDTEAFF.

This clonotype was counted many times. V usage is TRBV6-4 and J usage is TRBJ2-1; no reliable D call. The V and J ends lost 6 bases and 5 bases respectively, with 11 bases between them. CDR1 is MRHNA, CDR2 SNTAGT, per germline. CDR3 size: 13 residues. CDR3 protein: CASSPGEHNEQFF. DNA of the CDR3: TGTGCCAGCAGCCCCGGAGAGCACAATGAGCAGTTCTTC.

The chain joins TRBV20-1 to TRBJ2-1, with 11 bases lining up with TRBD2. J lost 6 bases, V lost 2 bases, and 3 bases had no gene match. The CDR3 runs 14 residues. CDR1 DFQATT and CDR2 SNEGSKA come from the germline V gene (reference sequence). The CDR3 sequence: CSARISGGGNEQFF. The CDR3 DNA sequence: TGCAGTGCTAGAATTAGCGGGGGGGGCAATGAGCAGTTCTTC.

Here the CDR3 reads CASSLAYLGMNTEAFF. The CDR3 nucleotides are TGTGCCAGCAGCTTAGCGTATTTAGGGATGAACACTGAAGCTTTCTTT. The chain links TRBV7-6 to TRBJ1-1; D gene unclear. The germline gives CDR1 SGHVS, CDR2 FNYEAQ. CDR3 length: 16 amino acids. V shed 0 bases and J shed 0 bases, with 11 bases lying between them. The entire variable domain, with the rest obtained from reference TRBV7-6 and TRBJ1-1, is as follows: GAGVSQSPRYKVTKRGQDVALRCDPISGHVSLYWYRQALGQGPEFLTYFNYEAQQDKSGLPNDRFSAERPEGSISTLTIQRTEQRDSAMYRCASSLAYLGMNTEAFFGQGTRLTVV.

The table lists this clonotype with a few counts. The chain is built from TRBV12-3 or TRBV12-4 and TRBJ1-4; D might be TRBD1 (6 bases). Deletions cut 4 bases from V and 7 bases from J, with 25 bases between. The CDR3 is made up of 18 amino acids. For the CDR3, the DNA is TGTGCCAGCAGTTCCTCCGAGACAGGATTCCAAACGCGTGAAAAACTGTTTTTT. Translation gives CASSSSETGFQTREKLFF.

The CDR3 DNA reads TGTGCCAGCAAACTTACAGGGTTCGACGCCAAAAACATTCAGTACTTC. Residues: CASKLTGFDAKNIQYF. This chain uses TRBV11-2 with TRBJ2-4; tentatively, D is TRBD1 (6 bases). This CDR3 has 16 residues. Germline V CDR1 and CDR2: SGHAT, FQNNGV. V was cut by 7 bases and J by 1 base, with 17 bases left in between.

In this sample, this clonotype turned up a few times. V gene TRBV27 combines with J gene TRBJ2-7; no clear D. CDR3 length: 13 amino acids. In germline, CDR1 is MNHEY, CDR2 SMNVEV (reference sequence). V was clipped by 3 bases and J by 0 bases, with 6 bases between them. CDR3 loop: CASSLDLSYEQYF. CDR3 bases: TGTGCCAGCAGTTTGGACCTCTCCTACGAGCAGTACTTC.

The J gene is TRBJ1-1, the V gene TRBV25-1; 9 bases map to TRBD1. This CDR3 comprises 14 residues. Trimming removed 3 bases from V and 2 bases from J; junction bases left unmatched: 1. Germline V gene lookup returns CDR1 MGHDK and CDR2 SYGVNS. Written as DNA, the CDR3 is TGTGCCAGCAGTGAGACAGGGGGTAACACTGAAGCTTTCTTT. It is translated as CASSETGGNTEAFF.

This clonotype appeared many times. The chain uses TRBV7-2 and TRBJ1-2; TRBD1 aligns across 7 bases. The CDR3 spans 15 residues. The J segment lost 6 bases and the V segment lost 3 bases, leaving 10 bases of the junction unmatched. Looked up from germline, CDR1 is SGHTA and CDR2 is FQGNSA. This CDR3 is CASSFAGTDINGYTF. The CDR3 DNA reads TGTGCCAGCAGCTTCGCCGGGACAGATATAAATGGCTACACCTTC.